This entry is about one T cell receptor (beta chain). This table comes from immunoSEQ multiplex PCR, and its TCRdb copy is limited to in-frame clones, with some not included. This sample carries about 61,000 clones, roughly 97% of them seen once, and the ten largest clones take 0.15% to 0.25%. This sample stems from a study of technical replicates of blood from a few donors. J was trimmed by 5 bases and V by 2 bases; bases with no gene match: 2. Germline V gene lookup returns CDR1 MNHEY and CDR2 SVGAGI. The CDR3 is 16 residues long. The material sequenced was T cells isolated from PBMCs. The TCR comes from a human donor in good health. The V and J genes are TRBV6-5 and TRBJ2-1; 14 bases are shared with TRBD2. CDR3 residues: CASSYLGLAGDNEQFF. For the CDR3, the DNA is TGTGCCAGCAGTTACCTGGGACTAGCGGGGGACAATGAGCAGTTCTTC.